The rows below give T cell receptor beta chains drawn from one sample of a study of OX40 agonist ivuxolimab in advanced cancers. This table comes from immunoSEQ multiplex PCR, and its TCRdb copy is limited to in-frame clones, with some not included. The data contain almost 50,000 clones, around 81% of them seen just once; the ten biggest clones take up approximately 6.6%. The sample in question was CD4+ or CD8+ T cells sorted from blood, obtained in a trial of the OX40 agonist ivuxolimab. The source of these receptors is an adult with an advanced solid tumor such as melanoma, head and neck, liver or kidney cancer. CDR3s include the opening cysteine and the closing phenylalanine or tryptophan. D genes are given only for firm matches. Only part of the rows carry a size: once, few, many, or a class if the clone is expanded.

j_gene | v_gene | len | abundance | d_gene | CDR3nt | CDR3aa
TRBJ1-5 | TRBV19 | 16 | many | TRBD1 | TGTGCCAGTAGTATAGGCGCCGGGACAGGGCATCAGCCCCAGCATTTT | CASSIGAGTGHQPQHF
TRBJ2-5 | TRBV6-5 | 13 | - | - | TGTGCCAGCTACGACGGGGTTTTGGAGACCCAGTACTTC | CASYDGVLETQYF
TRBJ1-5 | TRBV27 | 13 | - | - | TGTGCCAGCAGTTTTGGTGGCAATCAGCCCCAGCATTTT | CASSFGGNQPQHF
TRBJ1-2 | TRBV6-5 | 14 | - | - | TGTGCCAGCAGTTACTCACTAGCTAACTATGGCTACACCTTC | CASSYSLANYGYTF
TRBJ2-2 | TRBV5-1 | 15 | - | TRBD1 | TGCGCCAGCAGTAGAGGGGGCGATAACACCGGGGAGCTGTTTTTT | CASSRGGDNTGELFF
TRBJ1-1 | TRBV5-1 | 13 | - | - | TGCGCCAGCAGCCTGGGGGAGGACACTGAAGCTTTCTTT | CASSLGEDTEAFF
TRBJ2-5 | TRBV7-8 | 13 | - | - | TGTGCCAGCAGTTACATTATGCGAGAGACCCAGTACTTC | CASSYIMRETQYF
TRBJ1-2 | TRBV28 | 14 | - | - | TGTGCCAGCAGTTTCCCAGAAGGGCCCGATGGCTACACCTTC | CASSFPEGPDGYTF
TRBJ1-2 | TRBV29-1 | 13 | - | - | TGCAGCGTTCAGGCAGGGGAAGCCTATGGCTACACCTTC | CSVQAGEAYGYTF
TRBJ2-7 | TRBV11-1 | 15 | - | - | TGTGCCAGCAGCCCCCTCGAGGGAGCCTCCTACGAGCAGTACTTC | CASSPLEGASYEQYF
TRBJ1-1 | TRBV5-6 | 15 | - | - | TGTGCCAGCAGCTTGGCACTCGCGATTAGGACTGAAGCTTTCTTT | CASSLALAIRTEAFF
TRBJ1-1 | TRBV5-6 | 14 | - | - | TGTGCCAGCAAGTGGGGTGGGGCGCGCACTGAAGCTTTCTTT | CASKWGGARTEAFF
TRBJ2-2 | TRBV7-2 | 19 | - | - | TGTGCCAGCAGCTTCCCCGAGTGGCCGGGGCCATCGAACACCGGGGAGCTGTTTTTT | CASSFPEWPGPSNTGELFF
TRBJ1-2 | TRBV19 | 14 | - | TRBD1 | TGTGCCAGTAGTTGGGACAGTATATCCTATGGCTACACCTTC | CASSWDSISYGYTF
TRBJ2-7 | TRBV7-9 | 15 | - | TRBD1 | TGTGCCAGCAGCTTAGCGCTGGGACAGGGGTCCGAGCAGTACTTC | CASSLALGQGSEQYF
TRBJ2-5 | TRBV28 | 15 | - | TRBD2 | TGTGCCAGCAGTGCCAGCGGGGGGGCCTTGGAGACCCAGTACTTC | CASSASGGALETQYF